The entry that follows covers one T cell receptor beta chain sequence. Its matching antigen is unknown. The data are from a study of beta chain features in type 1 diabetes. As for the study in general: The examined sorted cells totaled fewer than 110,000,000 across samples. Findings and caveats of the study: Shorter TCRB CDR3s, moderately but significantly so, were found in Type 1 diabetes patients in all four CD4+ subsets. An over-representation of cells with high TCR expression could result from cDNA sequencing.

Reverse transcribing all isolated RNA meant expressed TCRB transcripts were sequenced. Profiled with immunoSEQ multiplex PCR; TCRdb holds only in-frame clones, not every one. The table shows around 650,000 clones, with under 15% occurring only once. The V end lost 2 bases, the J end lost 0 bases, and 10 bases lay between the germline ends. Germline V gene lookup returns CDR1 MGHDK and CDR2 SYGVNS. The CDR3 spans 15 residues. Sequencing used naive CD4+ T cells from blood. The sequence came from a man in his thirties or forties with type 1 diabetes. The gene calls are TRBV25-1 and TRBJ2-5; a possible D gene is TRBD2 (5 bases). The CDR3 DNA sequence: TGTGCCAGCAGTGAACGCCGGGGTAACCAAGAGACCCAGTACTTC. This translates into CASSERRGNQETQYF.